Below are 5 T cell receptor beta chains sequenced from a single sample in a study of T cells in Graves' hyperthyroidism and ophthalmopathy. TCR beta CDR3 regions were amplified from RNA transcripts. TCR CDR3 regions were first amplified by RT-PCR with HTBI primers. TCRdb ran MiXCR on the multiplex PCR reads and lists one entry per CDR3 protein. In the table there are 340,000 or so distinct CDR3 sequences, 15% to 20% of which are singletons. The specimen sequenced was blood. The source is a woman aged 50 to 60 with Graves' hyperthyroidism.

The V call is TRBV7-8, the J call TRBJ2-5; 10 bases align to TRBD2. Germline values: CDR1 SGHVS, CDR2 FQNEAQ. This CDR3 spans 15 amino acids. V shed 7 bases, J shed 5 bases, and the junction held 10 bases outside the gene matches. DNA for the CDR3: TGTGCCAGCAACCCCGCAGCGGGAGGGGTGGAGACCCAGTACTTC. It translates to CASNPAAGGVETQYF.

As for this clonotype: A single base separates this from a much larger clone, so it may be a read error. The J gene is TRBJ2-2, the V gene TRBV2; a weak D match, TRBD2 (5 bases). Trimming pared 4 bases from V and 5 bases from J, leaving 11 bases between. CDR3 size: 14 residues. CDR1 SNHLY and CDR2 FYNNEI come from the germline V gene. The DNA of the CDR3 is TGTGCCAGCAGTGCCGGACGGAGGACCGGGGAGCTGTTTTTT. It encodes CASSAGRRTGELFF. The full variable domain, completed using reference TRBV2 and TRBJ2-2, is EPEVTQTPSHQVTQMGQEVILRCVPISNHLYFYWYRQILGQKVEFLVSFYNNEISEKSEIFDDQFSVERPDGSNFTLKIRSTKLEDSAMYFCASSAGRRTGELFFGEGSRLTVL.

This clonotype was picked up many times. V gene TRBV12-3 or TRBV12-4 combines with J gene TRBJ2-7; maybe TRBD1 (8 bases). The length of the CDR3 is 15 residues. Trimming stripped 4 bases from V and 3 bases from J, with 16 bases between. This CDR3 reads CASSSGNRGGYEQYF. As DNA, the CDR3 is TGTGCCAGCAGTTCAGGCAACAGGGGGGGCTACGAGCAGTACTTC.

This clonotype was counted ten times or more. The chain has TRBV20-1 and TRBJ2-1, with D possibly matching TRBD2 (6 bases). The germline gives CDR1 DFQATT, CDR2 SNEGSKA (reference sequence). V lost 5 bases, J lost 4 bases, and 15 bases lay in between. CDR3 size: 14 residues. For the CDR3, the DNA is TGCAGTGCTCTTGATTTGGAGGGATACAATGAGCAGTTCTTC. It yields the protein CSALDLEGYNEQFF.

This clonotype was seen at least ten times. The chain carries TRBV11-2 and TRBJ2-5, with D perhaps matching TRBD2 (6 bases). V lost 3 bases and J 0 bases, leaving 11 bases between the germline ends. CDR1 is SGHAT and CDR2 is FQNNGV in the germline V gene. The CDR3 runs 15 residues. CDR3 nucleotides: TGTGCCAGCAGCTTTGGGGGGTTTGACCAAGAGACCCAGTACTTC. It specifies CASSFGGFDQETQYF. Full variable domain (remainder filled in from reference TRBV11-2 and TRBJ2-5): EAGVAQSPRYKIIEKRQSVAFWCNPISGHATLYWYQQILGQGPKLLIQFQNNGVVDDSQLPKDRFSAERLKGVDSTLKIQPAKLEDSAVYLCASSFGGFDQETQYFGPGTRLLVL.